This T cell receptor beta chain was identified during a study of technical replicates of blood from a few donors. This table comes from immunoSEQ multiplex PCR, and its TCRdb copy is limited to in-frame clones, with some not included. The data contain around 79,000 clones, over 90% of them singletons. This CDR3 has 13 residues. V lost 1 base, J lost 2 bases, and 6 bases lay in between. Germline V gives CDR1 GTSNPN, CDR2 SVGIG (reference sequence). The chain is built from TRBV30 and TRBJ2-1; no reliable D call. Sequencing was done on a sample of T cells isolated from PBMCs. The source of this sequence is a human donor in good health. The CDR3 loop is CAWSGSAYNEQFF. The CDR3 nucleotides are TGTGCCTGGAGTGGTTCAGCCTACAATGAGCAGTTCTTC. The full variable domain, with the rest looked up from reference TRBV30 and TRBJ2-1, is SQTIHQWPATLVQPVGSPLSLECTVEGTSNPNLYWYRQAAGRGLQLLFYSVGIGQISSEVPQNLSASRPQDRQFILSSKKLLLSDSGFYLCAWSGSAYNEQFFGPGTRLTVL.